This paragraph reports one T cell receptor beta chain. Method: immunoSEQ multiplex PCR; TCRdb's copy keeps in-frame clones and lacks some. Counted here are tens of thousands of clones, roughly 91% occurring once; the ten biggest clones make up 0.47%. The CDR3 spans 13 residues. Germline CDR1 ENHRY, CDR2 SYGVKD. The V segment lost 8 bases and the J segment 8 bases; nucleotides outside the gene matches: 6. These data originate in a study of T cell changes during pregnancy in multiple sclerosis. The TCR comes from a female donor in good health, enrolled as a control in a pregnancy study. V and J are TRBV10-3 and TRBJ2-1, with 10 bases aligning to TRBD2. The sequenced sample was CD4+ T cells from peripheral blood mononuclear cells, obtained in the second trimester of pregnancy. The CDR3 DNA is TGTGCCATCGGTCTAGCGGGAGAGGATGAGCAGTTCTTC. Translated: CAIGLAGEDEQFF.